The rows below give T cell receptor beta chains drawn from one sample of a study of T cell responses to AZD1222 COVID-19 vaccine. Some clones are missing from TCRdb's copy, which holds only in-frame ones; the method was immunoSEQ multiplex PCR. The repertoire holds about 150,000 clones, with 88% as singletons. The specimen comprised peripheral blood, sampled after recovery from COVID-19. The receptors here all came from an adult who had recovered from COVID-19. The CDR3 runs from the conserved cysteine through the conserved F or W. The D gene is left open where the match is weak. Size is omitted from some rows. Given values are once, few, many or a class for expanded clones.

>TRBJ1-6|TRBV7-9|NA|NA
TGTGCCAGCAGCTCCTCCTGGACCAATTCACCCCTCCACTTT
CASSSSWTNSPLHF
>TRBJ2-7|TRBV6-6|NA|NA
TGTGCCAGCACCACGGACTACGAGCAGTACTTC
CASTTDYEQYF
>TRBJ2-3|TRBV5-1|NA|NA
TGCGCCAGCAGCTTTGCATCGACTAGCACAGATACGCAGTATTTT
CASSFASTSTDTQYF
>TRBJ2-1|TRBV5-1|NA|NA
TGCGCCAGCAGCAGGAGGGGGTCGGTGCAAGACAATGAGCAGTTCTTC
CASSRRGSVQDNEQFF
>TRBJ1-5|TRBV9|NA|NA
TGTGCCAGCAGCGTATCGGACAATCAGCCCCAGCATTTT
CASSVSDNQPQHF
>TRBJ1-1|TRBV5-1|NA|NA
TGCGCCAGCAGCTTACAGGGCAGCTTGGGCACTGAAGCTTTCTTT
CASSLQGSLGTEAFF
>TRBJ2-4|TRBV5-8|once|NA
TGTGCCAGCAGCGACGGCAGCCCGTTTAAAAACATTCAGTACTTC
CASSDGSPFKNIQYF
>TRBJ2-6|TRBV29-1|NA|NA
TGCAGCGTTGAAGAGTGGACAGCCTCTGGGGCCAACGTCCTGACTTTC
CSVEEWTASGANVLTF
>TRBJ2-7|TRBV18|NA|TRBD2
TGTGCCAGCTCATCAGTCCAGCGGGAGAGCGAGCAGTACTTC
CASSSVQRESEQYF
>TRBJ1-2|TRBV28|NA|TRBD1
TGTGCCAGCAGTTTTCAGGACAGGGGCGGGTATGGCTACACCTTC
CASSFQDRGGYGYTF
>TRBJ2-3|TRBV7-9|NA|NA
TGTGCCAGCAGCCCCGGGGCAGGGGCCCCCACAGATACGCAGTATTTT
CASSPGAGAPTDTQYF
>TRBJ1-5|TRBV3-1/TRBV3-2|NA|NA
TGTGCCAGCAGCCAAGCAACAGGGTACAATCAGCCCCAGCATTTT
CASSQATGYNQPQHF
>TRBJ1-1|TRBV5-4|NA|TRBD1
TGTGCCAGCAGCTTGGTAGTCGGCAGGGGGGCCGAAGCTTTCTTT
CASSLVVGRGAEAFF
>TRBJ1-4|TRBV20-1|NA|TRBD1
TGCAGTGCTAGATTGGACAGGGCCTTATTTTTT
CSARLDRALFF
>TRBJ2-1|TRBV18|NA|NA
TGTGCCAGCTCACCTCCAAAATCTAGCGATGAGCAGTTCTTC
CASSPPKSSDEQFF
>TRBJ2-2|TRBV25-1|NA|NA
TGTGCCAGCAGTGCCCCGGGTCCTACCGGGGAGCTGTTTTTT
CASSAPGPTGELFF
>TRBJ1-3|TRBV7-2|NA|NA
TGTGCCAGCAGCCCCCGGGGGTTGGGAAACACCATATATTTT
CASSPRGLGNTIYF
>TRBJ2-1|TRBV12-5|NA|TRBD2
TGTGCTAGTGGTTCGGGGGGACTAGCGGAGGGGAATGAGCAGTTCTTC
CASGSGGLAEGNEQFF
>TRBJ2-2|TRBV7-2|few|NA
TGTGCCAGCAGCCGGGACTCCTACACCGGGGAGCTGTTTTTT
CASSRDSYTGELFF
>TRBJ2-2|TRBV3-1/TRBV3-2|NA|NA
TGTGCCAGCAGCCAACAGGACAAGGAGCTGTTTTTT
CASSQQDKELFF
>TRBJ1-2|TRBV24-1|NA|TRBD1
TGTGCCACCAGTGATGGACCGACAGGGAACTATGGCTACACCTTC
CATSDGPTGNYGYTF
>TRBJ1-6|TRBV15|NA|TRBD1
TGTGCCACCACGGCGACAGGGGGCAATTCACCCCTCCACTTT
CATTATGGNSPLHF
>TRBJ1-4|TRBV5-4|NA|NA
TGTGCCAGCAGCCTAGCCGGGACAATAGAAAAACTGTTTTTT
CASSLAGTIEKLFF
>TRBJ2-7|TRBV6-5|NA|TRBD1
TGTGCCAGCAACCCCCGGGACAGGGCCACCTACGAGCAGTACTTC
CASNPRDRATYEQYF
>TRBJ2-3|TRBV29-1|NA|TRBD2
TGCAGCGTTGGAGCTAGCGGGGCAGATACGCAGTATTTT
CSVGASGADTQYF
>TRBJ2-5|TRBV5-4|NA|TRBD1
TGTGCCAGCAGCTCCGGGACAGGGGATGAGACCCAGTACTTC
CASSSGTGDETQYF
>TRBJ2-3|TRBV5-1|NA|NA
TGCGCCAGCAGCTTGGAGGGGCAACCCCGCACAGATACGCAGTATTTT
CASSLEGQPRTDTQYF
>TRBJ2-4|TRBV5-1|NA|TRBD1
TGCGCCAGCAGCTTGGCCCGGGACAGCCGCTTGGAAAACATTCAGTACTTC
CASSLARDSRLENIQYF
>TRBJ2-3|TRBV6-5|few|NA
TGTGCCAGCAGTAGAGGGGGTACAGATACGCAGTATTTT
CASSRGGTDTQYF
>TRBJ2-1|TRBV5-4|once|NA
TGTGCCAGCAGCTTTGGCGGGGCATCGCGTGAACAGTTCTTC
CASSFGGASREQFF
>TRBJ1-6|TRBV7-2|NA|NA
TGTGCCAGCAGCCCCGCTATAGGGGTTAATTCACCCCTCCACTTT
CASSPAIGVNSPLHF
>TRBJ2-3|TRBV3-1/TRBV3-2|NA|NA
TGTGCCAGCAGCCACAGAGGGAAAAACACAGATACGCAGTATTTT
CASSHRGKNTDTQYF
>TRBJ1-1|TRBV9|once|NA
TGTGCCAGCAGCGCTGGGGTATGGGGCACTGAAGCTTTCTTT
CASSAGVWGTEAFF
>TRBJ2-7|TRBV2|NA|NA
TGTGCCAGCAGTACGGGGGAGCGGTGGTACGAGCAGTACTTC
CASSTGERWYEQYF
>TRBJ2-3|TRBV6-2/TRBV6-3|NA|NA
TGTGCCAGCAGTCAACGATGGGGCACAGATACGCAGTATTTT
CASSQRWGTDTQYF
>TRBJ2-3|TRBV11-1|NA|TRBD2
TGTGCCAGCAGCGGCCGGGGACTAGCGGCAGATACGCAGTATTTT
CASSGRGLAADTQYF
>TRBJ2-7|TRBV5-1|NA|NA
TGCGCCAGCAGCGGCGCCTACGAGCAGTACTTC
CASSGAYEQYF
>TRBJ1-2|TRBV11-1|NA|NA
TGTGCCAGCAGCCCTACAGGGAATAACTATGGCTACACCTTC
CASSPTGNNYGYTF
>TRBJ1-2|TRBV19|NA|NA
TGTGCCAGTAGTGCTCCAGCCATGGATGGCTACACCTTC
CASSAPAMDGYTF
>TRBJ1-1|TRBV10-3|NA|NA
TGTGCCATCAGTGACGGGTGGCGGAACACTGAAGCTTTCTTT
CAISDGWRNTEAFF
>TRBJ1-2|TRBV9|NA|NA
TGTGCCAGCAGCGTAGAATTCGGCCAGTCCCTTGGGCTCGATGGCTACACCTTC
CASSVEFGQSLGLDGYTF
>TRBJ1-4|TRBV7-9|NA|NA
TGTGCCAGCAGCTTCCGGGCCCTTAATGAAAAACTGTTTTTT
CASSFRALNEKLFF
>TRBJ1-2|TRBV18|NA|NA
TGTGCCAGCTCAGTAGACAGAAACTACTATGGCTACACCTTC
CASSVDRNYYGYTF
>TRBJ1-2|TRBV4-3|NA|NA
TGCGCCAGCAGCCAAGGCGCAACCGGGACGGCCGCCAACTATGGCTACACCTTC
CASSQGATGTAANYGYTF
>TRBJ2-1|TRBV2|NA|NA
TGTGCCAGCAATGGAAACTACTACAATGAGCAGTTCTTC
CASNGNYYNEQFF
>TRBJ1-4|TRBV7-2|NA|TRBD1
TGTGCCAGCAGCAATCCGACAGGGGAGGGGGAAAAACTGTTTTTT
CASSNPTGEGEKLFF
>TRBJ2-5|TRBV18|few|NA
TGTGCCAGCTCACCGGGGGACCGAGGAGAGACCCAGTACTTC
CASSPGDRGETQYF
>TRBJ2-2|TRBV6-5|NA|TRBD1
TGTGCCAGCAGTCCCGGGACAGGGGGCGGGGAGCTGTTTTTT
CASSPGTGGGELFF
>TRBJ1-3|TRBV7-2|NA|NA
TGTGCCAGCAGCTTAGTTGCCCTATTCTCTGGAAACACCATATATTTT
CASSLVALFSGNTIYF
>TRBJ1-6|TRBV7-4|NA|TRBD1
TGTGCCAGCACAGTAAGGGGGACAGGGGACGCCTCATATAATTCACCCCTCCACTTT
CASTVRGTGDASYNSPLHF
>TRBJ1-4|TRBV2|NA|NA
TGTGCCAGCAGTGGTGAAGGTGAAAAACTGTTTTTT
CASSGEGEKLFF
>TRBJ2-2|TRBV6-4|once|NA
TGTGCCAGCAGTGGTGAAGGGAACACCGGGGAGCTGTTTTTT
CASSGEGNTGELFF